One sample yielded the 26 T cell receptor beta chains listed below, sequenced in a study of shared clonotypes between healthy human individuals. Some clones are missing from TCRdb's copy, which holds only in-frame ones; the method was immunoSEQ multiplex PCR. The sample contains 950,000 to 1,300,000 clones, roughly 80% of which appear only once. The sequenced material came from memory CD4+ T cells sorted from blood. The subset was: CD45RA-negative fraction. The receptors derive from a man aged 18 to 30 in good health.

The chain is built from TRBV2 and TRBJ2-3, with 7 positions matching TRBD2. J lost 2 bases, V lost 6 bases, and 5 bases had no gene match. CDR1 and CDR2 from the germline V gene are SNHLY and FYNNEI. CDR3 length equals 14 residues. The DNA of the CDR3 is TGTGCCAGCAGGATGAGCGGGGACACAGATACGCAGTATTTT. Its translation is CASRMSGDTDTQYF.

The rearrangement uses TRBV10-3 and TRBJ2-7; D uncertain. Trimming took 0 bases from V and 5 from J, leaving 5 bases between them. CDR1 and CDR2 (germline): ENHRY, SYGVKD. This CDR3 is 12 amino acids long. The CDR3 bases are TGTGCCATCAGTGAGTCGACAAACGAGCAGTACTTC. As protein: CAISESTNEQYF.

This chain links TRBV30 with TRBJ1-2; 7 bases agree with TRBD1. The CDR3 has 14 residues. V lost 7 bases to trimming and J lost 4 bases; unmatched junction nucleotides: 12. From germline, CDR1 is GTSNPN and CDR2 SVGIG (reference sequence). CDR3 nucleotides: TGTGCCTCAGGGGGGGCACTGCGGAGCTATGGCTACACCTTC. Protein sequence: CASGGALRSYGYTF. Full variable domain (remainder filled in from reference TRBV30 and TRBJ1-2): SQTIHQWPATLVQPVGSPLSLECTVEGTSNPNLYWYRQAAGRGLQLLFYSVGIGQISSEVPQNLSASRPQDRQFILSSKKLLLSDSGFYLCASGGALRSYGYTFGSGTRLTVV.

The gene calls are TRBV6-5 and TRBJ2-3; TRBD1 agrees at 7 bases. The CDR3 contains 14 residues. The J segment lost 4 bases and the V segment lost 5 bases, leaving 6 bases of the junction unmatched. Germline CDR1 MNHEY, CDR2 SVGAGI. The CDR3 region is CASSPTGPPDTQYF. DNA for the CDR3: TGTGCCAGCAGTCCGACAGGGCCCCCAGATACGCAGTATTTT.

The J gene is TRBJ1-2, the V gene TRBV10-3, with 11 positions matching TRBD1. Per the germline V gene, CDR1 is ENHRY and CDR2 is SYGVKD. Trimming removed 5 bases from V and 6 bases from J; junction bases left unmatched: 14. CDR3 length: 17 residues. The CDR3 spells CAISKGDGQGARDGYTF. The CDR3 DNA follows: TGTGCCATCAGTAAAGGGGATGGACAGGGGGCGCGGGATGGCTACACCTTC.

This clone was counted at least ten times. The sample carries other DNA sequences with the same CDR3. The rearrangement joins TRBV27 to TRBJ1-5; D gene ambiguous. Germline CDR1 MNHEY, CDR2 SMNVEV (reference sequence). CDR3 size: 14 residues. Trimming took off 2 bases at V and 0 bases at J, with 5 bases between the two ends. The CDR3 reads CASSLQDSNQPQHF. CDR3 in DNA: TGTGCCAGCAGTTTACAGGATAGCAATCAGCCCCAGCATTTT.

The chain employs TRBV30 and TRBJ1-6; D possibly corresponds to TRBD1 (6 bases). Per the germline V gene, CDR1 is GTSNPN and CDR2 is SVGIG (reference sequence). The CDR3 is 16 residues long. Trimming took off 1 base at V and 0 bases at J, with 10 bases between the two ends. CDR3 nucleotides: TGTGCCTGGAGTGCTACAGGGCGCTCCTATAATTCACCCCTCCACTTT. It encodes CAWSATGRSYNSPLHF. The whole variable domain, remainder taken from reference TRBV30 and TRBJ1-6, is SQTIHQWPATLVQPVGSPLSLECTVEGTSNPNLYWYRQAAGRGLQLLFYSVGIGQISSEVPQNLSASRPQDRQFILSSKKLLLSDSGFYLCAWSATGRSYNSPLHFGNGTRLTVT.

This clone appeared a few times. CDR3 region: CASSQSLAPQETQYF. CDR3 DNA sequence: TGTGCCAGCAGCCAATCTCTGGCTCCCCAAGAGACCCAGTACTTC. The V and J genes are TRBV16 and TRBJ2-5, with D unclear. V lost 0 bases and J lost 1, with 9 bases in between. The length of the CDR3 is 15 residues. Per germline, CDR1 KGHSY and CDR2 FQNENV.

This chain links TRBV10-2 with TRBJ2-7; maybe TRBD1 (6 bases). The CDR3 runs to 16 residues. Looked up from germline, CDR1 is WSHSY and CDR2 is SAAADI. Trimming stripped 1 base from V and 3 bases from J, with 16 bases between. For the CDR3, the DNA is TGCGCCAGCAGTGAGTTTGGACAGACCCATAGCTACGAGCAGTACTTC. Protein sequence: CASSEFGQTHSYEQYF.

For the CDR3, the DNA is TGTGCCAGCAGCCGGCAGGGCTCTATGGGAGAGACCCAGTACTTC. This translates into CASSRQGSMGETQYF. The gene calls are TRBV5-8 and TRBJ2-5; TRBD1 might be the D (5 bases). V lost 4 bases to trimming and J lost 4 bases, with 17 bases between them. CDR3 length equals 15 residues. CDR1 and CDR2 (germline): SGHTS, YDEGEE.

This clone has only a few counts. This sequence joins TRBV9 and TRBJ2-1; the match to TRBD2 covers 7 bases. Germline CDR1 is SGDLS and CDR2 is YYNGEE. The CDR3 has 14 amino acids. J was trimmed by 9 bases and V by 3 bases; bases with no gene match: 9. The CDR3 DNA sequence: TGTGCCAGCAGCGGCGGCGGTGGGAGGGCTGAGCAGTTCTTC. Translated: CASSGGGGRAEQFF.

This clone was recorded many times. V usage is TRBV7-2 and J usage is TRBJ1-1; D remains unclear. The CDR3 has 13 amino acids. Germline V lookup: CDR1 SGHTA, CDR2 FQGNSA. The V and J ends lost 6 bases and 0 bases respectively, with 8 bases between them. The CDR3 nucleotides read TGTGCCAGCAGTTTAATGATGAACACTGAAGCTTTCTTT. This codes for CASSLMMNTEAFF.

The chain uses TRBV7-2 and TRBJ2-7, with D unclear. CDR3 length equals 16 residues. Germline CDR1 SGHTA, CDR2 FQGNSA. Trimming removed 4 bases from V and 2 bases from J, with 18 bases in between. In DNA, the CDR3 is TGTGCCAGCAGCTCCAAAAGGACCGAATCGGCCTACGAGCAGTACTTC. It translates to CASSSKRTESAYEQYF.

CDR3 amino acids: CASSRSDRGYNQPQHF. The CDR3 nucleotides are TGTGCCAGTAGCCGTTCAGACAGGGGGTACAATCAGCCCCAGCATTTT. V and J are TRBV19 and TRBJ1-5; 9 bases are shared with TRBD1. The CDR3 is 16 amino acids. In germline, CDR1 is LNHDA, CDR2 SQIVND (reference sequence). Losses at the gene ends were 6 bases for V and 3 bases for J; bases not matched to a gene: 9.

CDR3 coding DNA: TGTGCCAGCAGTTCGGTGACAGGGGGCTCCTACGAGCAGTACTTC. Its protein is CASSSVTGGSYEQYF. J is TRBJ2-7 and V is TRBV6-1, with 9 bases lining up with TRBD1. J gave up 0 bases and V 5 bases, and 5 bases lay outside the gene matches. Germline V gives CDR1 MNHNS, CDR2 SASEGT. This CDR3 is 15 amino acids long.

This clone was seen a single time. This chain joins TRBV4-1 and TRBJ2-4; D remains unclear. This CDR3 spans 12 amino acids. Germline values: CDR1 MGHRA, CDR2 YSYEKL. V dropped 0 bases and J dropped 9 bases, with 6 bases sitting between them. CDR3 nucleotide sequence: TGCGCCAGCAGCCAAGACCAGACCATTCAGTACTTC. Amino acid sequence: CASSQDQTIQYF.

This clone was observed a handful of times. A much more abundant neighbour one base away suggests this may be a read error. Other DNA variants within this sample encode the same CDR3. This chain links TRBV5-4 with TRBJ1-1; D is possibly TRBD1 (5 bases). Germline values: CDR1 SGHNT, CDR2 YYREEE (reference sequence). The V end was cut by 1 base, the J end by 1 base, with 5 bases between. The CDR3 covers 13 residues. CDR3 nucleotide sequence: TGTGCCAGCAGCTTGCAGGGGAACACTGAAGCTTTCTTT. It encodes CASSLQGNTEAFF.

The chain is built from TRBV18 and TRBJ2-5; 7 bases are shared with TRBD2. The CDR3 runs 14 residues. Germline lookup yields CDR1 KGHSH and CDR2 LQKENI. The ends lost 2 bases at V and 7 bases at J; junction bases unmatched: 7. The CDR3 here is CASSPAGELGTQYF. The DNA of the CDR3 is TGTGCCAGCTCACCAGCGGGGGAACTAGGGACCCAGTACTTC.

This rearrangement joins TRBV7-2 to TRBJ1-6; perhaps TRBD1 as D (6 bases). This CDR3 spans 15 amino acids. The V end lost 4 bases, the J end lost 8 bases, and 15 bases lay between the germline ends. Germline loops: CDR1 SGHTA, CDR2 FQGNSA. CDR3 DNA: TGTGCCAGCAGCTCATTACAGGGTCGATATTCACCCCTCCACTTT. It encodes CASSSLQGRYSPLHF.

This clone was picked up a small number of times. The chain combines TRBV19 with TRBJ1-6; D gene uncertain. The CDR3 loop spans 14 amino acids. The germline CDR1 and CDR2 sequences are LNHDA and SQIVND (reference sequence). Trimming removed 3 bases at V and 7 bases at J, with 10 bases between. The CDR3 sequence is CASSIRRENSPLHF. The CDR3 nucleotides read TGTGCCAGTAGTATCCGACGGGAGAATTCACCCCTCCACTTT. The complete variable domain, with remaining parts taken from reference TRBV19 and TRBJ1-6, reads DGGITQSPKYLFRKEGQNVTLSCEQNLNHDAMYWYRQDPGQGLRLIYYSQIVNDFQKGDIAEGYSVSREKKESFPLTVTSAQKNPTAFYLCASSIRRENSPLHFGNGTRLTVT.

The chain combines TRBV6-5 with TRBJ2-7; a possible D gene is TRBD1 (6 bases). The V end was cut by 2 bases, the J end by 0 bases, with 14 bases between. Germline V gives CDR1 MNHEY, CDR2 SVGAGI. The length of the CDR3 is 16 residues. The CDR3: CASSYRGQTSSYEQYF. As DNA, the CDR3 is TGTGCCAGCAGTTACCGTGGACAGACCTCCTCCTACGAGCAGTACTTC.

This clone was counted a few times. V is TRBV5-1 and J is TRBJ2-7; D is uncertain. The CDR3 sequence is 14 residues long. Germline CDR1 reads SGHRS; CDR2 reads YFSETQ. V lost 4 bases and J 3 bases, leaving 14 bases between the germline ends. The CDR3 spells CASSIQFTNYEQYF. CDR3 DNA sequence: TGCGCCAGCAGCATACAGTTCACTAACTACGAGCAGTACTTC.

The chain joins TRBV19 to TRBJ2-2, with TRBD1 matching 7 bases. CDR1 and CDR2 (germline): LNHDA, SQIVND (reference sequence). Unmatched junction bases numbered 8, after V lost 8 bases and J lost 2 bases. The CDR3 contains 15 residues. The CDR3 bases are TGTGCCAGTTCGGACGGGACAGCTAACACCGGGGAGCTGTTTTTT. Residues: CASSDGTANTGELFF.

The table lists this clone with a few counts. The chain couples TRBV19 to TRBJ1-6; TRBD1 might be the D (6 bases). Germline V gene lookup returns CDR1 LNHDA and CDR2 SQIVND (reference sequence). The V end lost 9 bases, the J end lost 6 bases, and 18 bases lay between the germline ends. The CDR3 has 15 amino acids. In DNA, the CDR3 is TGTGCCAGCCAAACAAACACAGGGAGTAATTCACCCCTCCACTTT. This sequence encodes CASQTNTGSNSPLHF.

The V call is TRBV5-6, the J call TRBJ1-2; possibly TRBD1 for D (5 bases). The CDR3 covers 12 residues. Germline V CDR1 and CDR2: SGHDT, YYEEEE. V lost 3 bases and J lost 12, with 15 bases in between. The CDR3 loop reads CASSSFSQANTF. The CDR3 nucleotides are TGTGCCAGCAGCTCATTTTCACAGGCCAACACCTTC. Full variable domain (missing parts from reference TRBV5-6 and TRBJ1-2): DAGVTQSPTHLIKTRGQQVTLRCSPKSGHDTVSWYQQALGQGPQFIFQYYEEEERQRGNFPDRFSGHQFPNYSSELNVNALLLGDSALYLCASSSFSQANTFGSGTRLTVV.

This chain uses TRBV6-1 with TRBJ2-6, with D tentatively TRBD1 (6 bases). CDR1 is MNHNS, CDR2 SASEGT, per germline. CDR3 length equals 18 residues. V was clipped by 4 bases and J by 0 bases, with 16 bases between them. This CDR3 is CASSGGQLSSSGANVLTF. The CDR3 nucleotides read TGTGCCAGCAGTGGTGGACAGCTTTCTAGCTCTGGGGCCAACGTCCTGACTTTC.